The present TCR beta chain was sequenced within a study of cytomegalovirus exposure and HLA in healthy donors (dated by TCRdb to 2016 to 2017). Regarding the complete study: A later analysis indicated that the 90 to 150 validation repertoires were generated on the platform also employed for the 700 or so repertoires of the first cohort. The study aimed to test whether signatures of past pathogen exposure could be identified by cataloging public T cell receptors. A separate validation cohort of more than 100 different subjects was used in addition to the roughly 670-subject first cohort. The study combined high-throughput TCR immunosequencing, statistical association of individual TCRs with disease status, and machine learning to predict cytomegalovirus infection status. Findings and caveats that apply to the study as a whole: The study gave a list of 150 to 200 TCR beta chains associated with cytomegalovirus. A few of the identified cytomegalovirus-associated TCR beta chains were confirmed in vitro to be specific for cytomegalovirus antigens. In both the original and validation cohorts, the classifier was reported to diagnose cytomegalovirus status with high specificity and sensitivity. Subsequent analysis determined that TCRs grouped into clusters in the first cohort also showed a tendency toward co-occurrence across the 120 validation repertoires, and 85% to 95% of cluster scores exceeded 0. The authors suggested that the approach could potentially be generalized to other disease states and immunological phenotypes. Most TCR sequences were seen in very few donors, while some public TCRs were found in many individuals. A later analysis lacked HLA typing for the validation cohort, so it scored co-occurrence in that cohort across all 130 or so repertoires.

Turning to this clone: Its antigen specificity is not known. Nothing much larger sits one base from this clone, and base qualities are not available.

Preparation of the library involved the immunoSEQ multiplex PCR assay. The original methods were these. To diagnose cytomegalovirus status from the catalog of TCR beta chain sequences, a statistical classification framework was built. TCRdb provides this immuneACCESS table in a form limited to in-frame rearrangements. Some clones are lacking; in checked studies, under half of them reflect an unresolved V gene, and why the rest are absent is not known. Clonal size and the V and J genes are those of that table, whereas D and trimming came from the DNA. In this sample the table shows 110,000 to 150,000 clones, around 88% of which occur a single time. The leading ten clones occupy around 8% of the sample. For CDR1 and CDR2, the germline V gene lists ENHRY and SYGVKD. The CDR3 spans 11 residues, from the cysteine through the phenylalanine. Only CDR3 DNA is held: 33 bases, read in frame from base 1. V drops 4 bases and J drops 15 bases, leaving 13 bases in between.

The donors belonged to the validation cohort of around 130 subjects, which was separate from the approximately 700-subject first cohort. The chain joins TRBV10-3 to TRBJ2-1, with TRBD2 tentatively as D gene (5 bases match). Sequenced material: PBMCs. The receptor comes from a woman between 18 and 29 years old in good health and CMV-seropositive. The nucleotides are TGTGCCATCAGTGTCTCGGACTTTCGGTTCTTC. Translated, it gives CAISVSDFRFF.